Listed here are 18 T cell receptor beta chains from one sample, sequenced in a study of shared clonotypes between healthy human individuals. Method: immunoSEQ multiplex PCR; TCRdb's copy keeps in-frame clones and lacks some. The data contain around 560,000 clones, approximately 95% of them singletons. CD8 cells regarded as naive lacked CD45RO, were positively chosen for CCR7, and omitted terminally differentiated effector memory CD45RA+ cells. Sequenced: naive CD8+ T cells sorted from blood. All receptors derive from a woman between 25 and 40 years old in good health.

The V call is TRBV11-1, the J call TRBJ1-4; D possibly corresponds to TRBD1 (6 bases). The V gene's germline CDR1 is SGHAT and CDR2 FQDESV (reference sequence). The CDR3 totals 15 residues. V was shortened by 4 bases and J by 5 bases, with 14 bases between the two germline ends. CDR3 nucleotide sequence: TGTGCCAGCAGCTCAAGACAGGATTCGAATGAAAAACTGTTTTTT. It is translated as CASSSRQDSNEKLFF.

The chain uses TRBV29-1 and TRBJ1-1; D is possibly TRBD1 (5 bases). V lost 6 bases, J lost 1 base, and 12 bases lay in between. The germline V gene encodes CDR1 SQVTM and CDR2 ANQGSEA. This CDR3 is built from 13 residues. The CDR3 coding sequence is TGCAGCGTGGGGGGAACAGAGAACACTGAAGCTTTCTTT. Its protein product is CSVGGTENTEAFF.

The rearrangement uses TRBV7-8 and TRBJ2-1; D is undetermined. Germline V gene lookup returns CDR1 SGHVS and CDR2 FQNEAQ. CDR3 size: 12 residues. V lost 1 base and J 7 bases, leaving 5 bases between the germline ends. CDR3 nucleotides: TGTGCCAGCAGCTTAGTCGTGAATGAGCAGTTCTTC. Translated: CASSLVVNEQFF.

This clone has only one observation. The chain employs TRBV7-9 and TRBJ2-1; D is undetermined. The germline gives CDR1 SEHNR, CDR2 FQNEAQ (reference sequence). Between the trimmed V and J ends, which lost 3 bases and 1 base, there was a span of 7 bases. The CDR3 is 14 amino acids. The CDR3 sequence is CASSFLLSYNEQFF. The CDR3 DNA sequence: TGTGCCAGCAGCTTTTTACTTTCCTACAATGAGCAGTTCTTC. The whole variable domain, filled in from reference TRBV7-9 and TRBJ2-1, reads DTGVSQNPRHKITKRGQNVTFRCDPISEHNRLYWYRQTLGQGPEFLTYFQNEAQLEKSRLLSDRFSAERPKGSFSTLEIQRTEQGDSAMYLCASSFLLSYNEQFFGPGTRLTVL.

The chain links TRBV7-8 to TRBJ1-3; TRBD1 might be the D (5 bases). The CDR3 spans 12 residues. CDR1 and CDR2 (germline): SGHVS, FQNEAQ. The CDR3 region is CAIQVAGNTIYF. The CDR3 bases are TGTGCGATACAGGTCGCTGGAAACACCATATATTTT. Full variable domain (rest looked up from reference TRBV7-8 and TRBJ1-3): GAGVSQSPRYKVAKRGQDVALRCDPISGHVSLFWYQQALGQGPEFLTYFQNEAQLDKSGLPSDRFFAERPEGSVSTLKIQRTQQEDSAVYLCAIQVAGNTIYFGEGSWLTVV.

The chain combines TRBV4-1 with TRBJ2-1; weak D call: TRBD2 (6 bases). V was pared by 2 bases and J by 4 bases, with 15 bases between. The CDR3 is made up of 16 amino acids. CDR1 and CDR2 from the germline V gene are MGHRA and YSYEKL. The CDR3 is CASSQSRERTYNEQFF. CDR3 coding DNA: TGCGCCAGCAGCCAATCCCGGGAGCGGACGTACAATGAGCAGTTCTTC.

This clone showed up just once. Other DNA sequences in this sample translate to the same CDR3. This chain links TRBV27 with TRBJ1-1, with a possible D match to TRBD1 (5 bases). The CDR3 length is 11 residues. Between the trimmed V and J ends, which lost 8 bases and 5 bases, there was a span of 9 bases. Per the germline V gene, CDR1 is MNHEY and CDR2 is SMNVEV (reference sequence). CDR3 nucleotide sequence: TGTGCCAGCTGGGGGGGGACTGAAGCTTTCTTT. Its protein product is CASWGGTEAFF.

V usage is TRBV4-1 and J usage is TRBJ2-7, with D perhaps TRBD1 (5 bases). Per germline, CDR1 MGHRA and CDR2 YSYEKL. The CDR3 runs 13 residues. The V gene lost 5 bases and the J gene lost 6 bases, with 14 bases spanning the gap. The CDR3 region is CASSFNQGGEQYF. The CDR3 DNA reads as TGCGCCAGCAGCTTCAACCAGGGTGGCGAGCAGTACTTC.

This clone has just one count. The chain recombines TRBV7-8 with TRBJ2-5, with TRBD2 identical over 11 bases. CDR1 is SGHVS, CDR2 FQNEAQ, per germline. Trimming removed 4 bases from V and 5 bases from J; junction bases left unmatched: 12. This CDR3 is built from 17 residues. The CDR3: CASSWGLAAFGEETQYF. CDR3 bases: TGTGCCAGCAGCTGGGGACTAGCGGCCTTCGGGGAGGAGACCCAGTACTTC.

To note about this clone: The sample contains more than one DNA sequence encoding this CDR3. V gene TRBV27 combines with J gene TRBJ1-1; TRBD1 is a possible D gene (5 bases). Trimming took 3 bases from V and 0 from J, leaving 8 bases between them. The CDR3 has 14 amino acids. Germline CDR1 reads MNHEY; CDR2 reads SMNVEV (reference sequence). CDR3 DNA sequence: TGTGCCAGCAGTTTGGGGGGTATGAACACTGAAGCTTTCTTT. Protein: CASSLGGMNTEAFF.

The chain uses TRBV18 and TRBJ1-1; TRBD1 matches 9 bases. J was trimmed by 7 bases and V by 3 bases; bases with no gene match: 9. The germline CDR1 and CDR2 sequences are KGHSH and LQKENI. This CDR3 region has 15 residues. The CDR3 nucleotides are TGTGCCAGCTCACCTTACAGGGGGCGTGAGGGTGAAGCTTTCTTT. The encoded protein is CASSPYRGREGEAFF.

The J gene is TRBJ1-1, the V gene TRBV5-1; D might be TRBD1 (5 bases). CDR1 is SGHRS and CDR2 is YFSETQ in the germline V gene. The V end lost 3 bases, the J end lost 7 bases, and 13 bases lay between the germline ends. The CDR3 has 13 amino acids. The CDR3 DNA reads as TGCGCCAGCAGCTCCCCGGGACGGAATGAAGCTTTCTTT. It yields the protein CASSSPGRNEAFF.

The chain couples TRBV5-6 to TRBJ1-1, with 7 nucleotides matching TRBD1. The CDR3 has 15 amino acids. In germline, CDR1 is SGHDT, CDR2 YYEEEE. J lost 3 bases, V lost 0 bases, and 5 bases had no gene match. This CDR3 is CASSLAFTGDTEAFF. The CDR3 nucleotides read TGTGCCAGCAGCTTGGCATTCACAGGGGACACTGAAGCTTTCTTT.

This clone was seen only once. This chain links TRBV5-6 with TRBJ1-2; D is possibly TRBD1 (6 bases). Germline values: CDR1 SGHDT, CDR2 YYEEEE. V was pared by 2 bases and J by 5 bases, with 13 bases between. There are 14 residues in the CDR3. DNA for the CDR3: TGTGCCAGCAGCTTTATACAGGGTTCATATGGCTACACCTTC. This sequence encodes CASSFIQGSYGYTF.

About this clone itself: Other nucleotide sequences from this sample produce the same CDR3. The chain employs TRBV27 and TRBJ2-7, with D possibly TRBD2 on 6 matching bases. Trimming stripped 6 bases from V and 1 base from J, with 7 bases between. The germline V gene has CDR1 MNHEY and CDR2 SMNVEV (reference sequence). This CDR3 is 12 amino acids long. This CDR3 reads CASRGRSYEQYF. The CDR3 DNA reads TGTGCCAGCAGGGGGAGGTCCTACGAGCAGTACTTC.

This clone was counted once. V usage is TRBV7-7 and J usage is TRBJ2-2; the match to TRBD1 covers 8 bases. Trimming at V came to 6 bases and at J to 10 bases, leaving 4 bases not matched to a gene. This CDR3 comprises 12 residues. In germline, CDR1 is SSHAT, CDR2 FNYEAQ (reference sequence). CDR3 loop: CASSYRGTELFF. CDR3 bases: TGTGCCAGCAGTTACAGGGGGACGGAGCTGTTTTTT.

This chain joins TRBV7-8 and TRBJ2-7; TRBD1 aligns across 8 bases. This CDR3 spans 15 amino acids. The V segment lost 2 bases and the J segment 1 base; nucleotides outside the gene matches: 4. Germline CDR1 and CDR2: SGHVS and FQNEAQ. CDR3 protein: CASSLRDRPSYEQYF. The CDR3 bases are TGTGCCAGCAGCTTAAGGGACAGGCCGTCCTACGAGCAGTACTTC.

This sequence joins TRBV7-2 and TRBJ2-2, with D possibly being TRBD2 (6 bases). This CDR3 spans 14 amino acids. V lost 5 bases, J lost 5 bases, and 12 bases lay in between. Per germline, CDR1 SGHTA and CDR2 FQGNSA. This chain's CDR3 is CASSLSGSTGELFF. CDR3 bases: TGTGCCAGCAGCCTAAGCGGGTCTACCGGGGAGCTGTTTTTT.